The rows below give T cell receptor beta chains drawn from one sample of a study of CD8 T cells in ankylosing spondylitis. TCRdb re-called the 5' RACE reads with MiXCR, one entry per CDR3 protein. The sample records 200,000 to 300,000 distinct CDR3 sequences, 20% to 30% being singletons. Sequenced: blood, either unsorted or a sorted T cell fraction (not recorded which). The receptors originated from a male donor with ankylosing spondylitis or in good health (not recorded which). Both conserved end residues are part of each CDR3. D genes are given only for firm matches. Clone size appears in some rows only: once, few, many, or a class for an expanded clone.

>TRBJ2-3|.|TRBV25-1|.
TGTGCCAGCAGTCGAGCAGGGGGGGATACGCAGTATTTT
CASSRAGGDTQYF
>TRBJ2-1|many|TRBV5-6|.
TGTGCCAGCATCCATAATAGGGGGGCCAACAATGAGCAGTTCTTC
CASIHNRGANNEQFF
>TRBJ2-5|many|TRBV5-5|.
TGTGCCAGCAGCTTGGGCTTTGAGACCCAGTACTTC
CASSLGFETQYF
>TRBJ2-5|.|TRBV20-1|TRBD2
TGCTGGGCCCAGCCCCCGGGACTAGCGGGGGGATTCAAGGAGACCCAGTACTTC
CWAQPPGLAGGFKETQYF
>TRBJ2-1|.|TRBV7-6|TRBD2
TGTGCCAGCAGCGCCTTAGCGGGGAGCTCCTACAATGAGCAGTTCTTC
CASSALAGSSYNEQFF
>TRBJ2-1|.|TRBV5-4|TRBD2
TGTGCCAGCAGCTTGCCGGGGGGGGAATACAATGAGCAGTTCTTC
CASSLPGGEYNEQFF
>TRBJ2-3|few|TRBV20-1|.
TGCAGTGCTAGACAGGGGCAAGATACGCAGTATTTT
CSARQGQDTQYF
>TRBJ2-1|.|TRBV20-1|.
TGCAGTGCTAGACCAGTAACCTCCTACAATGAGCAGTTCTTC
CSARPVTSYNEQFF
>TRBJ1-1|few|TRBV6-2/TRBV6-3|.
TGTGCCAGCAGTTACGACAGAGTTGAAGCTTTCTTT
CASSYDRVEAFF
>TRBJ2-5|.|TRBV20-1|.
TGCAGTGCTAGAGGACTTGAAGGGCGAGAGACCCAGTACTTC
CSARGLEGRETQYF
>TRBJ2-3|.|TRBV20-1|TRBD1
TGCAGTGCTAGCACAGGGGGCACAGATACGCAGTATTTT
CSASTGGTDTQYF
>TRBJ1-2|.|TRBV29-1|TRBD1
TGCAGCGTTGCAGGGGGACAGGCGAACTATGGCTACACCTTC
CSVAGGQANYGYTF
>TRBJ2-7|many|TRBV4-1|.
TGCGCCAGCAGCCTACATTACCGGGACAAAGGGACCGAGCAGTACTTC
CASSLHYRDKGTEQYF
>TRBJ2-1|many|TRBV29-1|TRBD1
TGCAGCGTTGCGAGCCGACAGGGCGGTCGCAATGAGCAGTTCTTC
CSVASRQGGRNEQFF
>TRBJ2-1|many|TRBV20-1|.
TGCAGTGTAGACCAGGGAGGCTACAATGAGCAGTTCTTC
CSVDQGGYNEQFF
>TRBJ2-7|.|TRBV25-1|.
TGTGCCAGCAGCTCCGTGGCGGGGACCTACGAGCAGTACTTC
CASSSVAGTYEQYF
>TRBJ2-7|.|TRBV6-5|TRBD1
TGTGCCAGCAGTTACTCGACAGGGGGTTTCTACGAGCAGTACTTC
CASSYSTGGFYEQYF
>TRBJ2-3|few|TRBV27|.
TGTGCCAGCAGTTTATGGGGGGTAGATACGCAGTATTTT
CASSLWGVDTQYF
>TRBJ2-7|few|TRBV5-1|.
TGCGCCAGCAGCTTGGCTTTGGGGCACGAGCAGTACTTC
CASSLALGHEQYF
>TRBJ1-6|many|TRBV20-1|TRBD1
TGCAGTGCTAGTCGTGGTTACCGGACAGGGGGCCCGTCACCCCTCCACTTT
CSASRGYRTGGPSPLHF
>TRBJ2-5|.|TRBV7-6|.
TGTGCCAGCAGCTTAGAAATAAGGGACAGCGGGGGGACCCAGTACTTC
CASSLEIRDSGGTQYF
>TRBJ1-1|.|TRBV29-1|.
TGCAGCGGCGACACAGGCACTGAAGCTTTCTTT
CSGDTGTEAFF
>TRBJ2-2|.|TRBV20-1|TRBD2
TGCAGTGCGAGCTATCTAGCGGGGGTTGGAACCGGGGAGCTGTTTTTT
CSASYLAGVGTGELFF
>TRBJ2-1|many|TRBV5-1|.
TGCGCCAGCAGCTTGGTATACGGAAATGAGCAGTTCTTC
CASSLVYGNEQFF
>TRBJ2-4|few|TRBV10-3|TRBD1
TGTGCCATCAGTGAGGCTGGGACAGCTAAAAACATTCAGTACTTC
CAISEAGTAKNIQYF
>TRBJ2-3|few|TRBV6-6|.
TGTGCCAGCAGTTACCGCGGGAGCACAGATACGCAGTATTTT
CASSYRGSTDTQYF
>TRBJ2-7|.|TRBV12-3/TRBV12-4|.
TGTGCCAGCAGACTCGGGCAGAACTGGGGATACGAGCAGTACTTC
CASRLGQNWGYEQYF
>TRBJ2-3|many|TRBV12-3/TRBV12-4|.
TGTGCCAGCAGCCCCGGGGGACTGGGCACAGATACGCAGTATTTT
CASSPGGLGTDTQYF
>TRBJ1-6|few|TRBV15|.
TGTGCCACCAGCAGAGCAATCGAAGACAATTCACCCCTCCACTTT
CATSRAIEDNSPLHF
>TRBJ1-4|.|TRBV12-2|.
TGTGCAAGTCGCTTCTCAGGGACAACTAATGAAAAACTGTTTTTT
CASRFSGTTNEKLFF
>TRBJ2-1|.|TRBV19|.
TGTGCCAGTACCTCTGGAGCTGGCCGGTACTACAATGAGCAGTTCTTC
CASTSGAGRYYNEQFF
>TRBJ2-3|.|TRBV6-6|.
TGTGCCAGCAGGTTGTCTAGCACAGATACGCAGTATTTT
CASRLSSTDTQYF
>TRBJ2-3|.|TRBV20-1|.
TGCAGTGCTAGAGATCCAGAAGATACGCAGTATTTT
CSARDPEDTQYF
>TRBJ2-7|few|TRBV5-1|.
TGCGCCAGCAGCTTCGCACCAGGGGACTACGAGCAGTACTTC
CASSFAPGDYEQYF
>TRBJ2-1|many|TRBV20-1|.
TGCAGTGCTAGAGTAGGGGGGGCCGGATACAATGAGCAGTTCTTC
CSARVGGAGYNEQFF
>TRBJ2-7|many|TRBV20-1|.
TGCAGTGCTAGAGATGGAATGTTTTCATACGAGCAGTACTTC
CSARDGMFSYEQYF
>TRBJ2-7|few|TRBV18|TRBD1
TGTGCCAGCTCACCGGACAGGGGGACCTACGAGCAGTACTTC
CASSPDRGTYEQYF
>TRBJ1-1|once|TRBV2|.
TGTGCCAGCAGTGAAGGGCCCCGCACTGAAGCTTTCTTT
CASSEGPRTEAFF
>TRBJ2-1|few|TRBV12-3/TRBV12-4|TRBD2
TGTGCCAGCAGACCTACTAGCGGTCCTTACAATGAGCAGTTCTTC
CASRPTSGPYNEQFF
>TRBJ2-6|many|TRBV28|.
TGTGCCAGCAGTTTGATCGGTGGGGCCAACGTCCTGACTTTC
CASSLIGGANVLTF
>TRBJ2-3|.|TRBV29-1|.
TGCAGCGTTGAAGGTTCAAGTAGCACAGATACGCAGTATTTT
CSVEGSSSTDTQYF
>TRBJ2-1|few|TRBV20-1|TRBD2
TGCAGCGCACAGCGGGGTTATTACAATGAGCAGTTCTTC
CSAQRGYYNEQFF
>TRBJ2-5|many|TRBV3-1|TRBD2
TGTGCCAGCAGCCATCCGGGACTAGCAGGCCAAGAGACCCAGTACTTC
CASSHPGLAGQETQYF
>TRBJ1-1|.|TRBV6-5|.
TGTGCCAGCACCGATCCGAACACTGAAGCTTTCTTT
CASTDPNTEAFF
>TRBJ2-1|.|TRBV29-1|TRBD1
TGCAGCGCCGTCACAGGGGGTTACAATGAGCAGTTCTTC
CSAVTGGYNEQFF
>TRBJ2-5|.|TRBV7-9|.
TGTGCCAGCAGCCAGCCAGGCGAGACCCAGTACTTC
CASSQPGETQYF
>TRBJ2-3|.|TRBV6-1|TRBD1
TGTGCCAGCGCCCGTGGCAGGGGGTTAGATACGCAGTATTTT
CASARGRGLDTQYF